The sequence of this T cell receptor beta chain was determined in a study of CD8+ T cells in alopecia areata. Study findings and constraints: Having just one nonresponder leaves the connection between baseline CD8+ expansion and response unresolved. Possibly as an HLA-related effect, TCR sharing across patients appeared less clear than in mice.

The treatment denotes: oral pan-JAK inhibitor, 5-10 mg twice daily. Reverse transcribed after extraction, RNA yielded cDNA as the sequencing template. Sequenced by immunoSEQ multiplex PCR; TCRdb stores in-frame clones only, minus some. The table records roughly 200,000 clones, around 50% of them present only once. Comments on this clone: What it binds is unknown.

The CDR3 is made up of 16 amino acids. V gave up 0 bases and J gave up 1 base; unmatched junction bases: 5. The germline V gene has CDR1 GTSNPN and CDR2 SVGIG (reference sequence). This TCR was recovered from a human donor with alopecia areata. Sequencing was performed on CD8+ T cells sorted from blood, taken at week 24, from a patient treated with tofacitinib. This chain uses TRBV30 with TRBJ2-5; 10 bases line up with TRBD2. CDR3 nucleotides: TGTGCCTGGAGTGTAGGTAGCGGGGGGCTCCAAGAGACCCAGTACTTC. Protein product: CAWSVGSGGLQETQYF.